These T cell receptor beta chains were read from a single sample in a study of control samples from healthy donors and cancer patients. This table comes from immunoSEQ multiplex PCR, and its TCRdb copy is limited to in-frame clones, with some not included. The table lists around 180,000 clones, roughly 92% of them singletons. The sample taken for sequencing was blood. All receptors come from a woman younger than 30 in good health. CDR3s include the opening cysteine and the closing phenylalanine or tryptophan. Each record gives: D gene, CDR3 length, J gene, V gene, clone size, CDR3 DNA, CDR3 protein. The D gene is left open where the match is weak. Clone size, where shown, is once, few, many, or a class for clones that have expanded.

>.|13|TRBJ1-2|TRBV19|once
TGTGCCAGTCACGATCAGGCTAACTATGGCTACACCTTC
CASHDQANYGYTF
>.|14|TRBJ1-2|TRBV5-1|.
TGCGCCAGCAGCTTGGAACAGTTGTCGGGGGGCTACACCTTC
CASSLEQLSGGYTF
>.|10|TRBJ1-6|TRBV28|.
TGTGCCAGCGGTCCCCCACCCCTCCACTTT
CASGPPPLHF
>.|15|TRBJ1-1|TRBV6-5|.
TGTGCCAGCAGTTCCTTCCAGGTCAGGACCACTGAAGCTTTCTTT
CASSSFQVRTTEAFF
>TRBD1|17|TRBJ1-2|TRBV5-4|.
TGTGCCAGCAGCTCGGGACAGGGGGCTCTGGGCTACTGGGGCTACACCTTC
CASSSGQGALGYWGYTF
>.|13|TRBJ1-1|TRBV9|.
TGTGCCAGCAGCGGAAGCATGAACACTGAAGCTTTCTTT
CASSGSMNTEAFF
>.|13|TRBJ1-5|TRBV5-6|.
TGTGCCAGCAGTTCAGGGTCGGATCAGCCCCAGCATTTT
CASSSGSDQPQHF
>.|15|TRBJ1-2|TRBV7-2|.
TGTGCCAGCAGCTCAAACCGGGACGGCACCTATGGCTACACCTTC
CASSSNRDGTYGYTF
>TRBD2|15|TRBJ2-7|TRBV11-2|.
TGTGCCAGCAGCTTAGAAGGGACTAGCAGCTACGAGCAGTACTTC
CASSLEGTSSYEQYF
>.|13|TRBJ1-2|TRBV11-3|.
TGTGCCAGCAGCTTCCCAGCTTCCTATGGCTACACCTTC
CASSFPASYGYTF
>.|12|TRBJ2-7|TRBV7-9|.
TGTGCCAGCTCAAGGGGTACCTACGAGCAGTACTTC
CASSRGTYEQYF
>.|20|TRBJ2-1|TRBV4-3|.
TGCGCCAGCAGCCAAGTCCGGGACATACCCTTTCCGGAATCCTACAATGAGCAGTTCTTC
CASSQVRDIPFPESYNEQFF
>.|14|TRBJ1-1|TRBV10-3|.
TGTGCCATCAGTAGTTGGGGAGAGAACACTGAAGCTTTCTTT
CAISSWGENTEAFF
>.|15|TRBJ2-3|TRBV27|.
TGTGCCAGCAGTTTAATGGCGATCTTTACAGATACGCAGTATTTT
CASSLMAIFTDTQYF
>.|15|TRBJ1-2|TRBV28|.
TGTGCCAGCAGCCCTTTCGGTTCGCTCGTCTATGGCTACACCTTC
CASSPFGSLVYGYTF
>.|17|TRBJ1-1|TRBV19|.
TGTGCCAGTAGTATTATAGGACATTACTCCGGGGGCACTGAAGCTTTCTTT
CASSIIGHYSGGTEAFF
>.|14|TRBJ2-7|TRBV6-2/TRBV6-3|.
TGTGCCAGCAGTTACTCGGGGGGGCCCTACGAGCAGTACTTC
CASSYSGGPYEQYF
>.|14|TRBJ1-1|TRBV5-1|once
TGCGCCAGCAGCTTGGAACAGGAACCCATTGAAGCTTTCTTT
CASSLEQEPIEAFF
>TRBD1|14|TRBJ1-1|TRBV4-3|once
TGCGCCAGCAGCCCCGACAGGGGGCGGACTGAAGCTTTCTTT
CASSPDRGRTEAFF
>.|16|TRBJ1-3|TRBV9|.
TGTGCCAGCAGCGTAGTAGGCAGCTTCTCTGGAAACACCATATATTTT
CASSVVGSFSGNTIYF
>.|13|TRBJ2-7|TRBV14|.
TGTGCCAGCAGCCAAAAATGGGACTACGAGCAGTACTTC
CASSQKWDYEQYF
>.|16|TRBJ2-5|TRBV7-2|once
TGTGCCAGCAGCTATCCGATCCTAGGGGGCCAAGAGACCCAGTACTTC
CASSYPILGGQETQYF
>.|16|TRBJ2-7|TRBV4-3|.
TGCGCCAGCAGCCAAGAGCCGGGTCCTACTACCTACGAGCAGTACTTC
CASSQEPGPTTYEQYF
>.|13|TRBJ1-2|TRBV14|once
TGTGCCAGCAGCCTCCCCCGTGGCTATGGCTACACCTTC
CASSLPRGYGYTF
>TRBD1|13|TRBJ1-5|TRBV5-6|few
TGTGCCAGCAGCCCCGGACAGGCGCAGCCCCAGCATTTT
CASSPGQAQPQHF
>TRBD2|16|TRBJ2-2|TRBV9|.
TGTGCCAGCAGCGTAGAAAATAGCGGGAGTACCGGGGAGCTGTTTTTT
CASSVENSGSTGELFF
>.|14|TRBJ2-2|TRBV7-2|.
TGTGCCAGCGATACGGCAACGAACACCGGGGAGCTGTTTTTT
CASDTATNTGELFF
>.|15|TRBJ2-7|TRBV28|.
TGTGCCAGCAGTCCCCCGGGGAGTAGCTCCTACGAGCAGTACTTC
CASSPPGSSSYEQYF
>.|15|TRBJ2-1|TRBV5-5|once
TGTGCCAGCAGCTTGGAGCTGATCTCCTACAATGAGCAGTTCTTC
CASSLELISYNEQFF
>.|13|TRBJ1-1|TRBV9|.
TGTGCCAGCAGCGTAGAGGTGAACACTGAAGCTTTCTTT
CASSVEVNTEAFF
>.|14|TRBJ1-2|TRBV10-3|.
TGTGCCATCAGTGACCCCAGGGGAAGGGATGGCTACACCTTC
CAISDPRGRDGYTF
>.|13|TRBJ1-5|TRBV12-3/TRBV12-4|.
TGTGCCACCGCCACAGGGAAGGTGCAGCCCCAGCATTTT
CATATGKVQPQHF
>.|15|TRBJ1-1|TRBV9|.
TGTGCCAGCAGCGCCGATCGGGAAGGGGTCACTGAAGCTTTCTTT
CASSADREGVTEAFF
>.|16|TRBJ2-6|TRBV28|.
TGTGCCAGCAGTGATACAGACCTTTCTGGGGCCAACGTCCTGACTTTC
CASSDTDLSGANVLTF
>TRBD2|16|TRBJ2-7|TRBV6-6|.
TGTGCCAGCAGTGGCGGAGTAGCGGGAGACTTCGACGAGCAGTACTTC
CASSGGVAGDFDEQYF
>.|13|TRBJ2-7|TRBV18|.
TGTGCCAGCTCACTCCAAGGAGGGCTCGAGCAGTACTTC
CASSLQGGLEQYF